This record looks at one T cell receptor beta chain sequence and its context. The antigen it binds to is not known. No base-level quality is on record; no much larger clone is a single base apart. The CDR3 runs 16 residues from the cysteine to the phenylalanine. CDR3 DNA only is kept here, 48 bases in frame from base 1. The germline V and J ends show losses of 3 bases and 7 bases respectively, and no gene match explains 13 bases of the junction. CDR1 and CDR2, per the germline V gene (reference sequence), are WNHNN and SYGVQD. TCRbeta CDR3 regions were amplified from genomic DNA using the immunoSEQ Assay, a bias-controlled multiplex PCR. The authors' pipeline ran thus. The number of nucleated cells in each sample was estimated from the amplification of reference gene primers within the assay. Sequence reads were collapsed and filtered to measure the absolute abundance of every unique TCRbeta CDR3 rearrangement. For each sample, productive Simpson clonality was calculated as the square root of Simpson's diversity index over productive rearrangements. The clones in this table, taken by TCRdb from immuneACCESS, are in-frame only. Not every clone is retained; where verified, under half of the shortfall comes from an unresolved V gene, and the cause of the rest is unknown. Clone size and V and J calls were adopted from that table, with D and trimming inferred from the DNA. For this sample the table gives approximately 270,000 clones, of which approximately 83% were detected only once. The ten most abundant clones make up roughly 11% of the sample.

The collaborating institutions used their own protocols to collect whole blood in K2EDTA tubes. For TCRbeta analysis, collaborators shipped samples as frozen whole blood, isolated PBMCs, or DNA extracted from either of those sample types. The data were taken from a study of blood T cell repertoires in COVID-19 (dated by TCRdb to 2020 to 2022). A note on the overall study: The collaborator samples originated in the United States, Italy and Spain and spanned the acute and convalescent phases of COVID-19. The material from the prospective study consisted of cDNA or gDNA derived from T cells, B-cell-depleted T cells, or PBMCs. Deeply sampled blood TCRbeta repertoires from subjects exposed to, actively infected with, or recovered from COVID-19 were included in the dataset. A freely available public database, intended as a resource for researchers studying the immune response to SARS-CoV-2, is where the repertoires were released. Samples were obtained from the ongoing ImmuneRACE study (first 160 participants) and from over a thousand subjects provided by 6 global collaborators. Sample metadata almost always included a de-identified subject ID, COVID-19 status, age in years and sex. HLA class I and class II types, where available, came from metadata supplied by the sample provider rather than from assay-based typing.

Findings and caveats that apply to the study as a whole: The amount of clinical and demographic metadata varied by source and participant and was provided uncurated.

The receptor was derived from a woman aged 65 to 85 with acute or convalescent COVID-19. The material sequenced was peripheral blood. Here the chain combines TRBV10-1 and TRBJ2-7; 9 central nucleotides agree with TRBD2. The CDR3 loop reads CASSDGGSGGREEQYF. In nucleotides, the sequence is TGCGCCAGCAGTGATGGTGGTAGCGGGGGAAGAGAGGAGCAGTACTTC.